This T cell receptor beta chain was recorded in a study of response to subunit inactivated influenza vaccine. Notes on the study in general: The authors proposed limited new T cell recruitment per seasonal influenza vaccination.

As for this clonotype: Its antigen is not known.

From the RT-PCR reads, TCRdb called clonotypes with MiXCR, one entry per CDR3 protein. The sample records more than 700,000 distinct CDR3 sequences, 21% being singletons. With 1 base removed from V and 2 bases from J, the gap between germline ends came to 15 bases. Germline values: CDR1 SGHVS, CDR2 FNYEAQ. The CDR3 covers 17 residues. The gene calls are TRBV7-6 and TRBJ2-1; weak D call: TRBD2 (5 bases). This sequence originates from a man aged 50 to 59 who received an inactivated influenza vaccine. Sequencing was performed on PBMCs from blood, taken less than 6 days after vaccination. CDR3 sequence (DNA): TGTGCCAGCAGCTTAGTCGGGGTCCCCCTCACCTACAATGAGCAGTTCTTC. This encodes CASSLVGVPLTYNEQFF. Full variable domain (outside the CDR3, taken from reference TRBV7-6 and TRBJ2-1): GAGVSQSPRYKVTKRGQDVALRCDPISGHVSLYWYRQALGQGPEFLTYFNYEAQQDKSGLPNDRFSAERPEGSISTLTIQRTEQRDSAMYRCASSLVGVPLTYNEQFFGPGTRLTVL.